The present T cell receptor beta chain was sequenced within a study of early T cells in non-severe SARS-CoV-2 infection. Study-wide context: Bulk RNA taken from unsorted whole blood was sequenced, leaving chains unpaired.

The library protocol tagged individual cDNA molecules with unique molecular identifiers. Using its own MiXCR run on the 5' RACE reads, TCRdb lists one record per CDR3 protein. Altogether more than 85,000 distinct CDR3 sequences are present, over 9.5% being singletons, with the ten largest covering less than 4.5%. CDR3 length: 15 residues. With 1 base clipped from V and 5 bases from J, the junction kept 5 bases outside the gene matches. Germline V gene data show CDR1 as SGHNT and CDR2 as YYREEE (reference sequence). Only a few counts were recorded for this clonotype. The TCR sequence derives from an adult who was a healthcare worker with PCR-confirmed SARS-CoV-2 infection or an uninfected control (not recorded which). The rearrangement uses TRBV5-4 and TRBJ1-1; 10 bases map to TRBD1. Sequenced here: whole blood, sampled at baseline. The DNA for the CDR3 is TGTGCCAGCAGCTTGATAGGACAGGGGGAAACTGAAGCTTTCTTT. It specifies CASSLIGQGETEAFF.